The 31 T cell receptor beta chains below come from one sample, sequenced in a study of blood T cell repertoires in COVID-19. Sequencing used immunoSEQ multiplex PCR; TCRdb keeps in-frame clones, though not all of them. The data contain more than 150,000 clones, about 90% of them seen just once; the ten biggest clones take up roughly 2.8%. Sequenced input: peripheral blood. The receptors stem from a man aged 55-75 years with acute or convalescent COVID-19.

V usage is TRBV11-2 and J usage is TRBJ2-3; the match to TRBD1 covers 7 bases. Germline V lookup: CDR1 SGHAT, CDR2 FQNNGV. The V gene end was trimmed by 5 bases and the J gene end by 0 bases; junction bases not matched to a gene: 8. This CDR3 contains 16 residues. CDR3 nucleotide sequence: TGTGCCAGCAGCCCCGGACAGGTTTGGAGCACAGATACGCAGTATTTT. Translated: CASSPGQVWSTDTQYF.

The V call is TRBV3-1 (or the pseudogene TRBV3-2), the J call TRBJ2-7, with 10 bases that match TRBD1. From germline, CDR1 is LGHDT and CDR2 YNNKEL (reference sequence). V lost 4 bases and J lost 5; bases outside the gene matches: 11. The CDR3 covers 16 residues. Here the CDR3 DNA reads TGTGCCAGCAGCCGACGTAAGACAGGGGGCGTAAACGAGCAGTACTTC. Residues: CASSRRKTGGVNEQYF.

This chain links TRBV5-8 with TRBJ1-5; tentative D call: TRBD1 (6 bases). The CDR3 loop spans 16 amino acids. The V and J ends lost 0 bases and 1 base respectively, with 11 bases between them. Germline values: CDR1 SGHTS, CDR2 YDEGEE. The CDR3 nucleotides are TGTGCCAGCAGCTTGGTATACGGGACAAGCAATCAGCCCCAGCATTTT. It yields the protein CASSLVYGTSNQPQHF.

The V and J genes are TRBV5-6 and TRBJ1-5; 8 bases map to TRBD1. The germline gives CDR1 SGHDT, CDR2 YYEEEE. V lost 4 bases to trimming and J lost 5 bases; unmatched junction nucleotides: 8. The CDR3 has 15 residues. Here the CDR3 DNA reads TGTGCCAGCAGCGGCGGGACAGGTGGCGATCAGCCCCAGCATTTT. This encodes CASSGGTGGDQPQHF.

The V call is TRBV6-4, the J call TRBJ1-1, with 7 bases aligning to TRBD1. The CDR3 has 16 residues. Germline lookup yields CDR1 MRHNA and CDR2 SNTAGT. Trimming took 6 bases from V and 5 from J; bases not matched to a gene: 15. Here the CDR3 DNA reads TGTGCCAGCAGCCCTGTTCCGACAGGGCAACGGACTGAAGCTTTCTTT. It yields the protein CASSPVPTGQRTEAFF.

The chain couples TRBV4-3 to TRBJ2-1; maybe TRBD2 (6 bases). Looked up from germline, CDR1 is LGHNA and CDR2 is YSLEER. Trimming pared 1 base from V and 3 bases from J, leaving 13 bases between. The CDR3 has 16 amino acids. The CDR3 sequence is CASSQARLDYYNEQFF. The DNA of the CDR3 is TGCGCCAGCAGCCAAGCAAGACTGGACTACTACAATGAGCAGTTCTTC.

The J gene is TRBJ1-4, the V gene TRBV9, with TRBD1 matching over 9 bases. V gave up 3 bases and J gave up 8 bases; unmatched junction bases: 14. The CDR3 is 17 residues long. Germline V gene lookup returns CDR1 SGDLS and CDR2 YYNGEE. The CDR3 DNA sequence: TGTGCCAGCAGCGACGCCCTGATACAGGGGGCGTCCGAAAAACTGTTTTTT. This sequence encodes CASSDALIQGASEKLFF.

The gene calls are TRBV5-1 and TRBJ2-7; 8 bases match TRBD2. With 1 base clipped from V and 6 bases from J, the junction kept 6 bases outside the gene matches. This CDR3 is 14 amino acids long. Germline loops: CDR1 SGHRS, CDR2 YFSETQ. The CDR3 protein is CASSLLSGGLEQYF. The CDR3 DNA follows: TGCGCCAGCAGCTTGCTCTCGGGGGGGCTCGAGCAGTACTTC.

The J gene is TRBJ2-7, the V gene TRBV6-2 or TRBV6-3; 7 bases fit TRBD1. Germline V CDR1 and CDR2: MNHEY, SVGEGT. V lost 6 bases to trimming and J lost 6 bases; unmatched junction nucleotides: 11. The CDR3 is made up of 14 amino acids. The CDR3 DNA reads TGTGCCAGCAGCCTAGGGGGCTTAGATCGCGAGCAGTACTTC. Its protein is CASSLGGLDREQYF.

The chain links TRBV6-2 or TRBV6-3 to TRBJ2-3; TRBD2 matches at 12 bases. The CDR3 totals 19 residues. V lost 2 bases and J lost 2; bases outside the gene matches: 11. Germline V gives CDR1 MNHEY, CDR2 SVGEGT. The CDR3 sequence: CASSYLTSGGRVNTDTQYF. The DNA of the CDR3 is TGTGCCAGCAGTTACCTCACTAGCGGGGGGCGCGTTAACACAGATACGCAGTATTTT.

This chain links TRBV19 with TRBJ2-6; maybe TRBD1 (6 bases). Looked up from germline, CDR1 is LNHDA and CDR2 is SQIVND (reference sequence). The ends were cut back, 8 bases at V and 0 bases at J, with 17 bases in the middle. This CDR3 spans 17 amino acids. For the CDR3, the DNA is TGTGCCAGTGTCCCCGGACAGCCTTTCTCTGGGGCCAACGTCCTGACTTTC. Translated, it gives CASVPGQPFSGANVLTF.

This clone was picked up one time. The V gene is TRBV5-4, the J gene TRBJ2-5; maybe TRBD2 (6 bases). V was clipped by 0 bases and J by 12 bases, with 12 bases between them. This CDR3 is 12 amino acids long. The V gene's germline CDR1 is SGHNT and CDR2 YYREEE (reference sequence). The CDR3 region has the DNA TGTGCCAGCAGCTTGGATGGACTATTCGAGTACTTC. This encodes CASSLDGLFEYF.

V and J are TRBV2 and TRBJ2-1; 10 nucleotides agree with TRBD2. Germline loops: CDR1 SNHLY, CDR2 FYNNEI. The J segment lost 8 bases and the V segment lost 1 base, leaving 8 bases of the junction unmatched. The CDR3 is 16 amino acids. DNA of the CDR3: TGTGCCAGCAGTGAAGTGTTCAGCGGGGGGGCCGATGAGCAGTTCTTC. It is translated as CASSEVFSGGADEQFF.

Only one count was recorded for this clone. The CDR3 DNA reads as TGTGCCAGCGCGCCCCTGCTGAACACTGAAGCTTTCTTT. This codes for CASAPLLNTEAFF. The chain combines TRBV5-6 with TRBJ1-1, with D uncertain. Trimming took off 7 bases at V and 0 bases at J, with 10 bases between the two ends. The germline V gene has CDR1 SGHDT and CDR2 YYEEEE. There are 13 residues in the CDR3. Based on the CDR3 plus reference TRBV5-6 and TRBJ1-1, the full variable domain is DAGVTQSPTHLIKTRGQQVTLRCSPKSGHDTVSWYQQALGQGPQFIFQYYEEEERQRGNFPDRFSGHQFPNYSSELNVNALLLGDSALYLCASAPLLNTEAFFGQGTRLTVV.

The rearrangement joins TRBV3-1 (or the pseudogene TRBV3-2) to TRBJ2-3; D perhaps matches TRBD2 (5 bases). Looked up from germline, CDR1 is LGHDT and CDR2 is YNNKEL (reference sequence). Trimming stripped 2 bases from V and 2 bases from J, with 14 bases between. The CDR3 is 16 amino acids. The CDR3 DNA reads TGTGCCAGCAGCCAATTTCCTAGCCGATCCACAGATACGCAGTATTTT. Residues: CASSQFPSRSTDTQYF.

The chain employs TRBV30 and TRBJ1-2; D is unresolved. The CDR3 consists of 13 residues. The ends were cut back, 0 bases at V and 12 bases at J, with 17 bases in the middle. Germline loops: CDR1 GTSNPN, CDR2 SVGIG (reference sequence). The DNA for the CDR3 is TGTGCCTGGAGTGTAAGCCCTCTCTCATATCACACCTTC. It yields the protein CAWSVSPLSYHTF.

This clone has just one count. The chain joins TRBV6-2 or TRBV6-3 to TRBJ1-5, with D perhaps matching TRBD1 (5 bases). V lost 6 bases, J lost 0 bases, and 12 bases lay in between. The length of the CDR3 is 15 residues. CDR1 MNHEY and CDR2 SVGEGT come from the germline V gene. The CDR3 sequence is CASSQRGYSNQPQHF. CDR3 nucleotides: TGTGCCAGCAGCCAAAGGGGATATAGCAATCAGCCCCAGCATTTT.

In its sample, this clone was seen a few times. This chain uses TRBV5-6 with TRBJ1-2; D ambiguous. The CDR3 is 15 residues long. Germline CDR1 and CDR2: SGHDT and YYEEEE. The germline V and J ends were trimmed by 4 bases and 8 bases, with 21 bases remaining between them. The CDR3 bases are TGTGCCAGCAGCAACTACGGACGGGAGTTAGGGGGCTACACCTTC. Translation gives CASSNYGRELGGYTF.

The chain carries TRBV7-2 and TRBJ1-3, with TRBD1 as a possible D gene (6 bases). The germline gives CDR1 SGHTA, CDR2 FQGNSA. This CDR3 region has 15 residues. Trimming left V 5 bases short and J 4 bases short, with 15 bases between. CDR3: CASSRMGGAGNTIYF. The CDR3 coding sequence is TGTGCCAGCAGCCGTATGGGGGGGGCAGGAAACACCATATATTTT.

V usage is TRBV12-3 or TRBV12-4 and J usage is TRBJ1-1; possibly TRBD1 for D (6 bases). The CDR3 covers 13 residues. V lost 5 bases and J lost 7, with 14 bases in between. The CDR3 DNA reads as TGTGCCAGCAGTCTCCGACAGGCCATTGAAGCTTTCTTT. Its protein is CASSLRQAIEAFF.

The chain uses TRBV2 and TRBJ2-3, with 8 bases identical to TRBD2. The CDR3 is 15 residues long. Germline CDR1 and CDR2: SNHLY and FYNNEI. With V trimmed by 4 bases and J by 0 bases, 3 bases remained unmatched. The CDR3: CASSVSGGSTDTQYF. The CDR3 nucleotides are TGTGCCAGCAGTGTATCGGGGGGGAGCACAGATACGCAGTATTTT.

This clone has a single count. This chain uses TRBV5-6 with TRBJ2-1; D is possibly TRBD1 (6 bases). Trimming took off 4 bases at V and 5 bases at J, with 10 bases between the two ends. The CDR3 runs to 13 residues. CDR1 and CDR2 from the germline V gene are SGHDT and YYEEEE. The CDR3 spells CASSPDRNNEQFF. In DNA, the CDR3 is TGTGCCAGCAGCCCGGACAGAAACAATGAGCAGTTCTTC.

The chain combines TRBV30 with TRBJ2-1; D is ambiguous. The CDR3 extends over 13 amino acids. Germline V gene lookup returns CDR1 GTSNPN and CDR2 SVGIG (reference sequence). V lost 1 base and J 2 bases, leaving 6 bases between the germline ends. The DNA of the CDR3 is TGTGCCTGGAGTGGTACAGCCTACAATGAGCAGTTCTTC. It codes for CAWSGTAYNEQFF.

This clone was seen only a few times. This sequence joins TRBV11-2 and TRBJ2-7, with a weak D call TRBD1 (6 bases). Germline V CDR1 and CDR2: SGHAT, FQNNGV. The length of the CDR3 is 15 residues. With 8 bases removed from V and 2 bases from J, the gap between germline ends came to 19 bases. The CDR3 here is CASASAGATTYEQYF. The CDR3 region has the DNA TGTGCCAGCGCCTCGGCAGGGGCTACGACCTACGAGCAGTACTTC.

The chain couples TRBV5-1 to TRBJ1-1; possible D gene TRBD1, 6 bases. CDR3 length: 15 amino acids. Trimming removed 2 bases from V and 1 base from J, with 12 bases in between. Germline lookup yields CDR1 SGHRS and CDR2 YFSETQ. The chain's CDR3 is CASSFWGLRNTEAFF. As DNA, the CDR3 is TGCGCCAGCAGCTTTTGGGGGCTTCGGAACACTGAAGCTTTCTTT.

The chain carries TRBV7-2 and TRBJ1-6; D may be TRBD1 (5 bases). Trimming took off 5 bases at V and 5 bases at J, with 13 bases between the two ends. Per the germline V gene, CDR1 is SGHTA and CDR2 is FQGNSA. The CDR3 is made up of 15 amino acids. CDR3 nucleotide sequence: TGTGCCAGCAGCCCTAGGAGGGGTAATAATTCACCCCTCCACTTT. It yields the protein CASSPRRGNNSPLHF.

This clone has a single count. The sample has other DNA sequences that encode this CDR3 too. CDR3 DNA sequence: TGTGCCAGCAGCCGGGATCGGGGTTCACCCCTCCACTTT. Encoded protein: CASSRDRGSPLHF. The chain combines TRBV6-5 with TRBJ1-6; no definite D call. Per germline, CDR1 MNHEY and CDR2 SVGAGI. The CDR3 has 13 amino acids. V lost 6 bases to trimming and J lost 9 bases, with 12 bases between them.

The chain links TRBV11-1 to TRBJ2-1; 7 bases line up with TRBD1. The CDR3 spans 14 residues. V lost 5 bases, J lost 3 bases, and 4 bases stayed unmatched. Germline V gives CDR1 SGHAT, CDR2 FQDESV (reference sequence). The CDR3 here is CASSPGTDYNEQFF. The CDR3 DNA reads TGTGCCAGCAGCCCCGGGACAGACTACAATGAGCAGTTCTTC.

The chain joins TRBV7-9 to TRBJ2-1; D not certain. V was pared by 3 bases and J by 6 bases, with 15 bases between. The CDR3 is 15 residues long. Germline V lookup: CDR1 SEHNR, CDR2 FQNEAQ (reference sequence). This chain's CDR3 is CASSFLAGRFNEQFF. Here the CDR3 DNA reads TGTGCCAGCAGCTTTTTGGCAGGTAGGTTCAATGAGCAGTTCTTC.

The rearrangement joins TRBV29-1 to TRBJ1-1, with a possible D match to TRBD1 (5 bases). The CDR3 totals 13 residues. Germline loops: CDR1 SQVTM, CDR2 ANQGSEA. The V end was cut by 4 bases, the J end by 0 bases, with 9 bases between. The CDR3 region has the DNA TGCAGCGTTGGTAAGGGGATGAACACTGAAGCTTTCTTT. Protein: CSVGKGMNTEAFF.

This chain connects TRBV5-4 to TRBJ1-5; D remains ambiguous. V was trimmed by 0 bases and J by 6 bases, leaving 10 bases between them. In germline, CDR1 is SGHNT, CDR2 YYREEE (reference sequence). The CDR3 extends over 14 amino acids. The CDR3 DNA reads as TGTGCCAGCAGCTTGGAGGTAGGCGGTCAGCCCCAGCATTTT. Translated, it gives CASSLEVGGQPQHF.